What follows are 21 T cell receptor beta chains derived from one specimen sequenced in a study of T cell changes during pregnancy in multiple sclerosis. Generated by immunoSEQ multiplex PCR, the TCRdb table keeps only in-frame clones and is missing some. The sample gives 100,000 or so clones, roughly 93% of which show up once; about 2% is in the top ten. The starting material was peripheral blood, obtained in the third trimester of pregnancy. These receptors all come from a female donor with multiple sclerosis, enrolled in a pregnancy study.

The gene calls are TRBV7-8 and TRBJ1-4; D gene unclear. Per the germline V gene, CDR1 is SGHVS and CDR2 is FQNEAQ. The V end was cut by 4 bases, the J end by 8 bases, with 23 bases between. The CDR3 has 17 residues. The CDR3 region has the DNA TGTGCCAGCAGCTCCACTATTCTCGCCGGGGTGCGAGAAAAACTGTTTTTT. Its translation is CASSSTILAGVREKLFF.

The V and J genes are TRBV6-1 and TRBJ2-5, with 8 bases fitting TRBD2. The V gene's germline CDR1 is MNHNS and CDR2 SASEGT. The CDR3 extends over 18 amino acids. V shed 0 bases, J shed 2 bases, and the junction held 11 bases outside the gene matches. The CDR3 nucleotides are TGTGCCAGCAGTGAAGCGTCGGGAGGGCCTGTAAGACAAGAGACCCAGTACTTC. Protein sequence: CASSEASGGPVRQETQYF.

The count of this clone is one. The junction does not match germline at one end; this may be a read error. This chain uses TRBV6-1 with TRBJ2-5; 8 positions agree with TRBD1. This CDR3 contains 14 residues. The germline CDR1 and CDR2 sequences are MNHNS and SASEGT. CDR3 nucleotides: TGTGCCAGCAGTGTGCCAGGGGGCCTAGAGATCCAGTACTTC. Encoded protein: CASSVPGGLEIQYF.

This rearrangement joins TRBV6-1 to TRBJ1-4, with 7 bases fitting TRBD1. V was pared by 4 bases and J by 13 bases, with 15 bases of the junction left unmatched. The CDR3 has 15 residues. Looked up from germline, CDR1 is MNHNS and CDR2 is SASEGT. The CDR3 sequence: CASSGQGKLISGLFF. CDR3 nucleotide sequence: TGTGCCAGCAGTGGACAGGGCAAGCTAATTAGTGGACTGTTTTTT.

The J gene is TRBJ2-6, the V gene TRBV4-3; no firm D call. Germline loops: CDR1 LGHNA, CDR2 YSLEER. The CDR3 consists of 15 residues. With 0 bases removed from V and 0 bases from J, the gap between germline ends came to 3 bases. CDR3 sequence: CASSQESSGANVLTF. CDR3 coding DNA: TGCGCCAGCAGCCAAGAGAGCTCTGGGGCCAACGTCCTGACTTTC.

The V call is TRBV16, the J call TRBJ1-1, with D uncertain. CDR1 and CDR2 (germline): KGHSY, FQNENV. The CDR3 is made up of 14 amino acids. The V and J ends lost 0 bases and 2 bases respectively, with 7 bases between them. This CDR3 is CASSQSRQNTEAFF. For the CDR3, the DNA is TGTGCCAGCAGCCAATCGAGACAAAACACTGAAGCTTTCTTT.

V is TRBV27 and J is TRBJ2-7, with 14 bases matching TRBD2. The CDR3 has 15 residues. Per the germline V gene, CDR1 is MNHEY and CDR2 is SMNVEV (reference sequence). With 6 bases clipped from V and 5 bases from J, the junction kept 6 bases outside the gene matches. The CDR3 DNA follows: TGTGCCAGCAGCCCGGGACTAGCGGGAGTCAACGAGCAGTACTTC. It is translated as CASSPGLAGVNEQYF.

V and J are TRBV6-5 and TRBJ2-7; D remains unclear. The CDR3 covers 14 residues. Per the germline V gene, CDR1 is MNHEY and CDR2 is SVGAGI. With 6 bases removed from V and 2 bases from J, the gap between germline ends came to 14 bases. In nucleotides, the CDR3 is TGTGCCAGCAGGGTTTTGGGCAGCACCTACGAGCAGTACTTC. Translating it yields CASRVLGSTYEQYF.

The table lists this clone with a count of one. The V gene is TRBV4-3, the J gene TRBJ1-4; weak D call: TRBD1 (5 bases). This CDR3 comprises 16 residues. V lost 3 bases and J 0 bases, leaving 11 bases between the germline ends. Germline V lookup: CDR1 LGHNA, CDR2 YSLEER. DNA for the CDR3: TGCGCCAGCAGCCAGGGGGGGGGTGCAACTAATGAAAAACTGTTTTTT. As protein: CASSQGGGATNEKLFF.

This chain connects TRBV19 to TRBJ2-1; 8 bases agree with TRBD2. V lost 3 bases, J lost 1 base, and 2 bases stayed unmatched. Germline V gene data show CDR1 as LNHDA and CDR2 as SQIVND (reference sequence). CDR3 length: 15 amino acids. The CDR3 loop is CASSMGGRSYNEQFF. The DNA of the CDR3 is TGTGCCAGTAGTATGGGCGGGAGGTCCTACAATGAGCAGTTCTTC.

V is TRBV4-2 and J is TRBJ2-5, with 8 bases that match TRBD2. The CDR3 runs to 17 residues. CDR1 is LGHNA and CDR2 is YNFKEQ in the germline V gene. Trimming cost V 0 bases and J 0 bases; bases outside gene matches: 6. CDR3 amino acids: CASSQETRGGYQETQYF. In nucleotides, the CDR3 is TGTGCCAGCAGCCAAGAGACACGGGGGGGGTACCAAGAGACCCAGTACTTC.

The chain combines TRBV28 with TRBJ1-1; 10 bases agree with TRBD1. The CDR3 is 15 amino acids. V lost 5 bases to trimming and J lost 6 bases; unmatched junction nucleotides: 9. Germline-derived CDR1 and CDR2 are MDHEN and SYDVKM. Here the CDR3 DNA reads TGTGCCAGCAGTGGGGGGGGACAGGGGACTCCTGAAGCTTTCTTT. It translates to CASSGGGQGTPEAFF.

V gene TRBV10-3 combines with J gene TRBJ2-7, with D unclear. This CDR3 is built from 11 residues. CDR1 and CDR2 (germline): ENHRY, SYGVKD. V was pared by 1 base and J by 6 bases, with 4 bases between. CDR3 in amino acids: CAISELSEQYF. The CDR3 coding sequence is TGTGCCATCAGTGAGTTGAGCGAGCAGTACTTC.

The genes are TRBV15 and TRBJ1-5, with D hard to call. Germline V gives CDR1 LNHNV, CDR2 YYDKDF (reference sequence). The CDR3 runs to 15 residues. Trimming took 0 bases from V and 0 from J, leaving 6 bases between them. The CDR3 region is CATSREADSNQPQHF. The CDR3 DNA is TGTGCCACCAGCAGAGAGGCCGATAGCAATCAGCCCCAGCATTTT.

The chain employs TRBV6-4 and TRBJ2-2; tentative D call: TRBD1 (6 bases). V was trimmed by 4 bases and J by 5 bases, leaving 11 bases between them. The CDR3 is 14 residues long. Germline values: CDR1 MRHNA, CDR2 SNTAGT. The CDR3: CASSAQGETGELFF. The CDR3 DNA is TGTGCCAGCAGTGCACAGGGAGAGACCGGGGAGCTGTTTTTT.

The chain has TRBV10-3 and TRBJ2-5; TRBD2 aligns across 7 bases. Germline V lookup: CDR1 ENHRY, CDR2 SYGVKD. Unmatched junction bases numbered 3, after V lost 0 bases and J lost 5 bases. The CDR3 has 14 amino acids. The CDR3 is CAISESGGRETQYF. CDR3 nucleotides: TGTGCCATCAGTGAGTCGGGAGGGAGGGAGACCCAGTACTTC.

This clone is a singleton in its sample. This sequence joins TRBV13 and TRBJ1-3, with 8 bases matching TRBD1. V was pared by 0 bases and J by 4 bases, with 11 bases of the junction left unmatched. The CDR3 is 18 residues long. CDR1 and CDR2 (germline): PRHDT, FYEKMQ (reference sequence). The CDR3 region has the DNA TGTGCCAGCAGCTTAGGATTCCCGACACAGGGGGTCGGAAACACCATATATTTT. Its translation: CASSLGFPTQGVGNTIYF. Using reference TRBV13 and TRBJ1-3 for the parts outside the CDR3, the full variable domain is AAGVIQSPRHLIKEKRETATLKCYPIPRHDTVYWYQQGPGQDPQFLISFYEKMQSDKGSIPDRFSAQQFSDYHSELNMSSLELGDSALYFCASSLGFPTQGVGNTIYFGEGSWLTVV.

The CDR3 nucleotides read TGCGCCAGCAGCCAAGAGGTTCTAGCGGGAGTCTCCACAGATACGCAGTATTTT. Its protein product is CASSQEVLAGVSTDTQYF. The rearrangement links TRBV4-3 to TRBJ2-3, with 10 bases identical to TRBD2. The CDR3 spans 18 residues. Losses at the gene ends were 0 bases for V and 2 bases for J; bases not matched to a gene: 8. Germline V gives CDR1 LGHNA, CDR2 YSLEER.

The V gene is TRBV4-1, the J gene TRBJ1-2, with no clear D. Per germline, CDR1 MGHRA and CDR2 YSYEKL. This CDR3 has 15 amino acids. The V end was cut by 5 bases, the J end by 2 bases, with 15 bases between. The CDR3 loop reads CASSGVFWLNYGYTF. In nucleotides, the CDR3 is TGCGCCAGCAGCGGAGTTTTTTGGTTAAACTATGGCTACACCTTC.

The V and J genes are TRBV27 and TRBJ2-1; 9 bases fit TRBD2. The germline V gene encodes CDR1 MNHEY and CDR2 SMNVEV (reference sequence). The CDR3 contains 16 residues. V shed 5 bases and J 4 bases; nucleotides not matched to a gene: 9. CDR3 in amino acids: CASSRRLADFYNEQFF. CDR3 sequence (DNA): TGTGCCAGCAGTCGGCGACTAGCGGATTTTTACAATGAGCAGTTCTTC.

The chain employs TRBV5-4 and TRBJ2-2; 10 bases line up with TRBD2. CDR1 is SGHNT and CDR2 is YYREEE in the germline V gene (reference sequence). Losses at the gene ends were 0 bases for V and 1 base for J; bases not matched to a gene: 3. CDR3 length: 17 amino acids. CDR3 in amino acids: CASSLELAGMNTGELFF. The CDR3 coding sequence is TGTGCCAGCAGCTTGGAACTAGCGGGGATGAACACCGGGGAGCTGTTTTTT.